This entry lists 30 T cell receptor beta chains sequenced from one sample in a study of blood T cell repertoires in COVID-19 (dated by TCRdb to the early 2020s). The library came from the immunoSEQ multiplex PCR assay. The clones in this table, taken by TCRdb from immuneACCESS, are in-frame only. Not every clone is retained; where verified, under half of the shortfall comes from an unresolved V gene, and the cause of the rest is unknown. Across this sample there are 120,000 to 150,000 clones, with 70% to 85% seen only once. The leading ten clones occupy about 7.2% of the sample. The material sequenced was peripheral blood. The receptors shown here come from a woman between 45 and 65 years old in a cohort sampled during active or convalescent COVID-19.

This chain joins TRBV30 and TRBJ1-1; 8 positions agree with TRBD1. Germline-derived CDR1 and CDR2 are GTSNPN and SVGIG (reference sequence). With V trimmed by 2 bases and J by 3 bases, 2 bases remained unmatched. The CDR3 sequence is 13 residues long. The CDR3 protein is CAWSLQGDTEAFF. In nucleotides, the CDR3 is TGTGCCTGGAGTTTACAGGGGGACACTGAAGCTTTCTTT.

The V gene is TRBV30, the J gene TRBJ1-6, with a possible D match to TRBD1 (5 bases). Germline V gene lookup returns CDR1 GTSNPN and CDR2 SVGIG (reference sequence). Trimming stripped 5 bases from V and 7 bases from J, with 21 bases between. The CDR3 loop spans 16 amino acids. The CDR3 loop is CAWSHQGRRRNSPLHF. CDR3 nucleotides: TGTGCCTGGTCCCATCAGGGAAGGCGGCGCAATTCACCCCTCCACTTT.

The gene calls are TRBV3-1 (or the pseudogene TRBV3-2) and TRBJ1-3; a weak D match, TRBD1 (5 bases). The germline V gene has CDR1 LGHDT and CDR2 YNNKEL (reference sequence). CDR3 length: 13 residues. V was cut by 6 bases and J by 1 base, with 7 bases left in between. As DNA, the CDR3 is TGTGCCAGCAGTCGGGGGTCTGGAAACACCATATATTTT. Its translation: CASSRGSGNTIYF.

The genes are TRBV14 and TRBJ2-3, with D perhaps matching TRBD2 (5 bases). V was cut by 2 bases and J by 10 bases, with 10 bases left in between. Germline values: CDR1 SGHDN, CDR2 FVKESK. The CDR3 is made up of 12 amino acids. The CDR3 coding sequence is TGTGCCAGCAGCCAACCGGGAAGGCCGCAGTATTTT. It is translated as CASSQPGRPQYF.

V and J are TRBV6-5 and TRBJ2-2; 11 bases are a match to TRBD1. The germline V gene encodes CDR1 MNHEY and CDR2 SVGAGI. With V trimmed by 6 bases and J by 7 bases, 7 bases remained unmatched. The CDR3 totals 15 residues. CDR3 coding DNA: TGTGCCAGCAGCGTGGGACAGGGGGAGAGCGGGGAGCTGTTTTTT. Translated, it gives CASSVGQGESGELFF.

V is TRBV10-1 and J is TRBJ1-2; 7 nucleotides align to TRBD1. With V trimmed by 4 bases and J by 3 bases, 2 bases remained unmatched. The CDR3 is made up of 13 amino acids. CDR1 is WNHNN and CDR2 is SYGVQD in the germline V gene (reference sequence). DNA of the CDR3: TGCGCCAGCAGTGCCCAGGGGGACTATGGCTACACCTTC. This codes for CASSAQGDYGYTF.

In nucleotides, the CDR3 is TGTGCCAGCAGCTTGCGGACTAGCGGGGGGTACGAGCAGTACTTC. Protein product: CASSLRTSGGYEQYF. The chain is built from TRBV7-9 and TRBJ2-7; 14 bases map to TRBD2. Germline assignment: CDR1 SEHNR and CDR2 FQNEAQ (reference sequence). V dropped 3 bases and J dropped 4; count of bases not matched to a gene: 2. The CDR3 sequence is 15 residues long.

V gene TRBV7-6 combines with J gene TRBJ2-7; TRBD2 matches 16 bases. CDR3 length equals 17 residues. The trim removed 5 bases at V and 2 bases at J, leaving 6 bases unmatched. In germline, CDR1 is SGHVS, CDR2 FNYEAQ. The CDR3 nucleotides read TGTGCCAGCAGCCCCCAAGGGACTAGCGGGGGGGCCTACGAGCAGTACTTC. As protein: CASSPQGTSGGAYEQYF.

The chain couples TRBV7-6 to TRBJ2-7; 8 bases agree with TRBD1. With V trimmed by 5 bases and J by 0 bases, 6 bases remained unmatched. Germline V gene data show CDR1 as SGHVS and CDR2 as FNYEAQ. The CDR3 is 15 residues long. CDR3 loop: CASSPGGRLSYEQYF. The CDR3 coding sequence is TGTGCCAGCAGCCCAGGGGGCAGACTCTCCTACGAGCAGTACTTC. Complete variable domain (other parts from reference TRBV7-6 and TRBJ2-7): GAGVSQSPRYKVTKRGQDVALRCDPISGHVSLYWYRQALGQGPEFLTYFNYEAQQDKSGLPNDRFSAERPEGSISTLTIQRTEQRDSAMYRCASSPGGRLSYEQYFGPGTRLTVT.

This chain connects TRBV4-2 to TRBJ2-5, with a possible D match to TRBD2 (6 bases). Deletions cut 0 bases from V and 2 bases from J, with 7 bases between. Germline CDR1 and CDR2: LGHNA and YNFKEQ. The CDR3 runs 14 residues. This CDR3 reads CASSQDSGQETQYF. As DNA, the CDR3 is TGTGCCAGCAGCCAAGATAGCGGACAAGAGACCCAGTACTTC.

CDR3 amino acids: CASTRSLGTSEKLFF. CDR3 bases: TGTGCCAGCACCCGAAGTTTAGGGACAAGTGAAAAACTGTTTTTT. This chain uses TRBV27 with TRBJ1-4; D is possibly TRBD1 (6 bases). The CDR3 covers 15 residues. The germline V and J ends were trimmed by 7 bases and 7 bases, with 19 bases remaining between them. Germline V gene lookup returns CDR1 MNHEY and CDR2 SMNVEV (reference sequence).

The CDR3 sequence is CASTPGRRFDNEQFF. CDR3 DNA: TGTGCCAGCACCCCTGGCCGCCGCTTTGACAATGAGCAGTTCTTC. The genes are TRBV9 and TRBJ2-1; no clear D. This CDR3 region has 15 residues. Germline V gives CDR1 SGDLS, CDR2 YYNGEE. Between the trimmed V and J ends, which lost 6 bases and 5 bases, there was a span of 18 bases.

V and J are TRBV6-5 and TRBJ1-5; 7 positions agree with TRBD1. Losses at the gene ends were 6 bases for V and 7 bases for J; bases not matched to a gene: 9. The CDR3 is 14 residues long. Germline lookup yields CDR1 MNHEY and CDR2 SVGAGI. CDR3 sequence reads: CASSQTGKGQPQHF. Here the CDR3 DNA reads TGTGCCAGCAGCCAGACAGGGAAAGGGCAGCCCCAGCATTTT.

This chain uses TRBV30 with TRBJ1-5; no reliable D call. The CDR3 spans 14 residues. V shed 1 base and J shed 0 bases, with 7 bases lying between them. CDR1 and CDR2 from the germline V gene are GTSNPN and SVGIG (reference sequence). The CDR3 DNA sequence: TGTGCCTGGAGTGCCCTTTATAGCAATCAGCCCCAGCATTTT. It codes for CAWSALYSNQPQHF.

Points on this clone: The junction departs from the called germline gene at one end, perhaps through a read error. The chain employs TRBV10-3 and TRBJ1-1; D gene uncertain. The CDR3 loop spans 12 amino acids. In germline, CDR1 is ENHRY, CDR2 SYGVKD. The CDR3 nucleotides are TGTGCCATCGGTGACATGAACACTGAAGCTTTCTTT. This sequence encodes CAIGDMNTEAFF.

This sequence joins TRBV19 and TRBJ2-4, with 7 nucleotides matching TRBD1. There are 13 residues in the CDR3. V dropped 6 bases and J dropped 7; count of bases not matched to a gene: 6. Germline V gene lookup returns CDR1 LNHDA and CDR2 SQIVND (reference sequence). The DNA of the CDR3 is TGTGCCAGTAGGGGCCCGGGACAGAACATTCAGTACTTC. This gives the protein CASRGPGQNIQYF.

The rearrangement joins TRBV30 to TRBJ1-1, with 9 bases that match TRBD1. J gave up 7 bases and V 4 bases, and 4 bases lay outside the gene matches. The CDR3 has 12 amino acids. Germline assignment: CDR1 GTSNPN and CDR2 SVGIG (reference sequence). For the CDR3, the DNA is TGTGCCTGGACAACAGGGGGCGATGAAGCTTTCTTT. It yields the protein CAWTTGGDEAFF.

This rearrangement joins TRBV10-3 to TRBJ2-3; 9 bases fit TRBD2. The CDR3 has 14 amino acids. The V gene end was trimmed by 3 bases and the J gene end by 4 bases; junction bases not matched to a gene: 2. Looked up from germline, CDR1 is ENHRY and CDR2 is SYGVKD. CDR3 bases: TGTGCCATCAGTGATGCGGGGGGGGCAGATACGCAGTATTTT. Its translation: CAISDAGGADTQYF.

This clone was detected a few times. The V and J genes are TRBV19 and TRBJ1-3; TRBD1 matches at 7 bases. The V gene's germline CDR1 is LNHDA and CDR2 SQIVND (reference sequence). The ends lost 7 bases at V and 2 bases at J; junction bases unmatched: 17. This CDR3 is 18 amino acids long. The CDR3 loop is CASTILRHQGETGNTIYF. The CDR3 DNA sequence: TGTGCCAGTACCATTCTTAGACATCAGGGGGAGACTGGAAACACCATATATTTT. Drawing the rest from reference TRBV19 and TRBJ1-3, the complete variable domain is DGGITQSPKYLFRKEGQNVTLSCEQNLNHDAMYWYRQDPGQGLRLIYYSQIVNDFQKGDIAEGYSVSREKKESFPLTVTSAQKNPTAFYLCASTILRHQGETGNTIYFGEGSWLTVV.

This chain joins TRBV27 and TRBJ1-5; 8 nucleotides agree with TRBD1. Unmatched junction bases numbered 13, after V lost 5 bases and J lost 4 bases. Germline V lookup: CDR1 MNHEY, CDR2 SMNVEV (reference sequence). There are 17 residues in the CDR3. CDR3 DNA sequence: TGTGCCAGCAGTCCTGGACAGGGACTGATATTGAATCAGCCCCAGCATTTT. This encodes CASSPGQGLILNQPQHF.

The CDR3 reads CASRVGGGTSTDTQYF. CDR3 sequence (DNA): TGTGCCAGCAGGGTAGGGGGCGGGACTAGCACAGATACGCAGTATTTT. V and J are TRBV7-6 and TRBJ2-3; a possible D gene is TRBD1 (7 bases). Germline CDR1 and CDR2: SGHVS and FNYEAQ. The CDR3 sequence is 16 residues long. Deletions cut 6 bases from V and 0 bases from J, with 16 bases between.

The J gene is TRBJ2-7, the V gene TRBV24-1; 11 bases fit TRBD1. This CDR3 region has 14 residues. Germline assignment: CDR1 KGHDR and CDR2 SFDVKD. V shed 6 bases and J 4 bases; nucleotides not matched to a gene: 4. The CDR3 DNA is TGTGCCACCAGTCAAGGGACAGGGGGATACGAGCAGTACTTC. Translation gives CATSQGTGGYEQYF.

V usage is TRBV19 and J usage is TRBJ1-5, with D unresolved. Germline CDR1 and CDR2: LNHDA and SQIVND (reference sequence). The CDR3 has 13 residues. The V and J ends lost 5 bases and 6 bases respectively, with 11 bases between them. The CDR3 coding sequence is TGTGCCAGTAGTCTGACGGGTGGTCAGCCCCAGCATTTT. Protein: CASSLTGGQPQHF.

This clone came up many times. CDR3: CATSDFYRGTQPQHF. As DNA, the CDR3 is TGTGCCACCAGTGATTTCTACAGGGGTACTCAGCCCCAGCATTTT. The rearrangement links TRBV24-1 to TRBJ1-5, with 7 bases matching TRBD1. The CDR3 runs to 15 residues. The junction had 5 bases not matched to a gene; V was cut back by 1 base and J by 6 bases. CDR1 is KGHDR and CDR2 is SFDVKD in the germline V gene.

This chain connects TRBV29-1 to TRBJ1-2; perhaps TRBD1 as D (6 bases). This CDR3 comprises 13 residues. Germline-derived CDR1 and CDR2 are SQVTM and ANQGSEA. Trimming removed 3 bases from V and 2 bases from J, with 10 bases in between. The CDR3: CSVDDRMNYGYTF. The CDR3 DNA sequence: TGCAGCGTTGATGACAGGATGAACTATGGCTACACCTTC.

The V gene is TRBV10-3, the J gene TRBJ2-6; D is unclear. Germline values: CDR1 ENHRY, CDR2 SYGVKD. With 7 bases removed from V and 3 bases from J, the gap between germline ends came to 10 bases. The CDR3 runs 14 residues. CDR3 DNA: TGTGCCATCAATGCGGCGGATGGGGCCAACGTCCTGACTTTC. This encodes CAINAADGANVLTF.

CDR3 nucleotide sequence: TGTGCCACCAGCACTAATGATGAAAAACTGTTTTTT. Translation: CATSTNDEKLFF. The V and J genes are TRBV15 and TRBJ1-4; the D is unclear. Germline V gives CDR1 LNHNV, CDR2 YYDKDF (reference sequence). The V gene lost 4 bases and the J gene lost 6 bases, with 6 bases spanning the gap. CDR3 length: 12 amino acids. The whole variable domain, remainder taken from reference TRBV15 and TRBJ1-4, is DAMVIQNPRYQVTQFGKPVTLSCSQTLNHNVMYWYQQKSSQAPKLLFHYYDKDFNNEADTPDNFQSRRPNTSFCFLDIRSPGLGDTAMYLCATSTNDEKLFFGSGTQLSVL.

Note on this clone: This CDR3 is also generated by other DNA sequences in the sample. The rearrangement uses TRBV3-1 (or the pseudogene TRBV3-2) and TRBJ1-6, with D hard to call. The CDR3 has 13 amino acids. The germline V gene encodes CDR1 LGHDT and CDR2 YNNKEL (reference sequence). Trimming removed 1 base at V and 7 bases at J, with 5 bases between. CDR3 in amino acids: CASSQGSNSPLHF. The CDR3 DNA sequence: TGTGCCAGCAGCCAAGGTAGCAATTCACCCCTCCACTTT.

The chain links TRBV6-6 to TRBJ2-1, with TRBD1 identical over 11 bases. The V gene end was trimmed by 6 bases and the J gene end by 9 bases; junction bases not matched to a gene: 4. Germline V lookup: CDR1 MNHNY, CDR2 SVGAGI (reference sequence). The CDR3 loop spans 13 amino acids. CDR3 sequence: CASSPGTGGEQFF. The DNA for the CDR3 is TGTGCCAGCAGCCCCGGGACAGGGGGTGAGCAGTTCTTC.

This sequence joins TRBV19 and TRBJ1-5, with D uncertain. CDR1 is LNHDA, CDR2 SQIVND, per germline (reference sequence). The CDR3 length is 13 residues. Trimming took 5 bases from V and 3 from J, leaving 8 bases between them. The CDR3 here is CASSPPDNQPQHF. Written as DNA, the CDR3 is TGTGCCAGTAGTCCCCCAGACAATCAGCCCCAGCATTTT.